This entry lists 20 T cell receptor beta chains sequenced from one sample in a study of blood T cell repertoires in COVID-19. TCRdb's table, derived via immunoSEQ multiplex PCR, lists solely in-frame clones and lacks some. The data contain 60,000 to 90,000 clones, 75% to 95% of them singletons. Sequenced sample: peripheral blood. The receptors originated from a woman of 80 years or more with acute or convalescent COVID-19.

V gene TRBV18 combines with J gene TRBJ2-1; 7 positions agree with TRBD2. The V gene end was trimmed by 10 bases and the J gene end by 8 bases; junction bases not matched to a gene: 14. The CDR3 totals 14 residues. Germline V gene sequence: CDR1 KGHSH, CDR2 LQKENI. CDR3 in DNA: TGTGCCACCTACGGACCGCCTAGCGGTGATGAGCAGTTCTTC. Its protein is CATYGPPSGDEQFF.

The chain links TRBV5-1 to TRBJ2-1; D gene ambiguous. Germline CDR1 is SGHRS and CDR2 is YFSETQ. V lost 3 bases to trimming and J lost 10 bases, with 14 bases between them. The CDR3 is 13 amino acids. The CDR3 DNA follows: TGCGCCAGCAGCTGGTCGTCCGGAGCCGAGCAGTTCTTC. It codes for CASSWSSGAEQFF.

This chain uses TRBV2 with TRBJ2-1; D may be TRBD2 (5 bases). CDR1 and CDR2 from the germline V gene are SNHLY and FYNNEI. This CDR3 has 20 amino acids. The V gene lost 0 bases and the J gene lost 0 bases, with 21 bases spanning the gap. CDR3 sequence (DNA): TGTGCCAGCAGTGAAGCTAACACACGTCAGGCGGGTCTCTCCTACAATGAGCAGTTCTTC. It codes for CASSEANTRQAGLSYNEQFF. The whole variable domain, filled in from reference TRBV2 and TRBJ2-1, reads EPEVTQTPSHQVTQMGQEVILRCVPISNHLYFYWYRQILGQKVEFLVSFYNNEISEKSEIFDDQFSVERPDGSNFTLKIRSTKLEDSAMYFCASSEANTRQAGLSYNEQFFGPGTRLTVL.

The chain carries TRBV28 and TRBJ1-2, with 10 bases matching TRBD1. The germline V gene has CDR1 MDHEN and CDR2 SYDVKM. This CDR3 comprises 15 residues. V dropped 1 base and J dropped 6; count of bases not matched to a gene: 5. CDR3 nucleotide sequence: TGTGCCAGCAGTTTATTTTTAGGGACAGGGGATGGCTACACCTTC. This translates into CASSLFLGTGDGYTF.

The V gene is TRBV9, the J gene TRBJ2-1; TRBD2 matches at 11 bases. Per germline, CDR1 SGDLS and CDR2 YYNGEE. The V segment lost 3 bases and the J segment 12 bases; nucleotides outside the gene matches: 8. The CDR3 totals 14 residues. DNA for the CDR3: TGTGCCAGCAGCGCCCTTACTAGCGGGAGCGCGCAGTTCTTC. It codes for CASSALTSGSAQFF.

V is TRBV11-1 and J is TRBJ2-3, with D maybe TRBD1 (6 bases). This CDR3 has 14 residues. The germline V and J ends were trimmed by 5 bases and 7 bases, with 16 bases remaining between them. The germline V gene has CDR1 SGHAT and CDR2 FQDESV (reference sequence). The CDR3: CASSPTTQGNTQYF. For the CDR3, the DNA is TGTGCCAGCAGCCCAACAACTCAGGGGAATACGCAGTATTTT.

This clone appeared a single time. The CDR3 region is CASSPAGTGRRTDTQYF. CDR3 coding DNA: TGTGCCAGCAGCCCGGCGGGGACAGGCCGGAGGACAGATACGCAGTATTTT. V usage is TRBV7-3 and J usage is TRBJ2-3; TRBD1 matches at 8 bases. The junction had 13 bases not matched to a gene; V was cut back by 5 bases and J by 3 bases. CDR3 length: 17 amino acids. CDR1 is SGHTA and CDR2 is FQGTGA in the germline V gene.

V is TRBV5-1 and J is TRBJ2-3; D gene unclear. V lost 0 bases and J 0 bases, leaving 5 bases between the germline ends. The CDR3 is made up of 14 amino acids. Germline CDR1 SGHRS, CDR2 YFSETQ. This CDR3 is CASSLEESTDTQYF. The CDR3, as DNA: TGCGCCAGCAGCTTGGAGGAGAGCACAGATACGCAGTATTTT.

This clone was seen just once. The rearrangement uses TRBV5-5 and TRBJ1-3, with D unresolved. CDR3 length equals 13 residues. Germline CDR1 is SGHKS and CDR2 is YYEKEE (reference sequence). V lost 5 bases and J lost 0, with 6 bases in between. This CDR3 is CASRVSSGNTIYF. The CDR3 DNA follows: TGTGCCAGCAGAGTGAGCTCTGGAAACACCATATATTTT. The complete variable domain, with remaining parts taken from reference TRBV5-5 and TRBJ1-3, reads DAGVTQSPTHLIKTRGQQVTLRCSPISGHKSVSWYQQVLGQGPQFIFQYYEKEERGRGNFPDRFSARQFPNYSSELNVNALLLGDSALYLCASRVSSGNTIYFGEGSWLTVV.

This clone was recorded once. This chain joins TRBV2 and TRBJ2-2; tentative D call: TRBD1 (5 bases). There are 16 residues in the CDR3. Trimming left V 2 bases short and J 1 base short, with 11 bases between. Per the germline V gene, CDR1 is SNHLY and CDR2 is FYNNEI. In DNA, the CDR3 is TGTGCCAGCAGTGAACAGGGTGTAGGGAACACCGGGGAGCTGTTTTTT. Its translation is CASSEQGVGNTGELFF.

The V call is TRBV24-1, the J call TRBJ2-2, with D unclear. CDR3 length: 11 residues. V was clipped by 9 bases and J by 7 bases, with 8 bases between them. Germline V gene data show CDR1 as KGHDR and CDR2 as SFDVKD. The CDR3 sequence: CATHGGGELFF. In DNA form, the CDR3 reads TGTGCCACCCATGGCGGCGGGGAGCTGTTTTTT.

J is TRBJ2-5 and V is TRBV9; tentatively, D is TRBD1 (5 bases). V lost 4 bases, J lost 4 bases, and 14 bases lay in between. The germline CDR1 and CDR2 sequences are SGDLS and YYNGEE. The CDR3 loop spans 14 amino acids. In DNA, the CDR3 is TGTGCCAGCAGCCCCCGGCTTAGGGGAGAGACCCAGTACTTC. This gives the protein CASSPRLRGETQYF.

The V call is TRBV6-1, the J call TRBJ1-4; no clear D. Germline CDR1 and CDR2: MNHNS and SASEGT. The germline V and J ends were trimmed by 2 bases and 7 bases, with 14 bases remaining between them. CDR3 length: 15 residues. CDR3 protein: CASSETRPRGEKLFF. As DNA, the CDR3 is TGTGCCAGCAGTGAAACGCGTCCCCGGGGTGAAAAACTGTTTTTT.

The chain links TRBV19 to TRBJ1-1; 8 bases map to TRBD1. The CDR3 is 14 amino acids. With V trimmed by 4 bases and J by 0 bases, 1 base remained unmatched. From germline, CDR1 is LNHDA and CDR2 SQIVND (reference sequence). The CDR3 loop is CASSTGGMNTEAFF. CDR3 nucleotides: TGTGCCAGTAGTACAGGGGGCATGAACACTGAAGCTTTCTTT.

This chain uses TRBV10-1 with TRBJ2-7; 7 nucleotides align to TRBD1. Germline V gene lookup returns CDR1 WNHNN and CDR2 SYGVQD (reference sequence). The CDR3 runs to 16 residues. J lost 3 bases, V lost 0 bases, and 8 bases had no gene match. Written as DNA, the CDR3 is TGCGCCAGCAGTGAGTCAGAGACAGGGAATAACTACGAGCAGTACTTC. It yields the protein CASSESETGNNYEQYF.

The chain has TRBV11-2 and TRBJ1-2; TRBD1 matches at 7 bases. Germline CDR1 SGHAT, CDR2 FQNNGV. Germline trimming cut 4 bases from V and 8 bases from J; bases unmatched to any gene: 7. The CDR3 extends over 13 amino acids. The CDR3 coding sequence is TGTGCCAGCAGCTCAATAACAGGGGTCGGCTACACCTTC. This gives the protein CASSSITGVGYTF.

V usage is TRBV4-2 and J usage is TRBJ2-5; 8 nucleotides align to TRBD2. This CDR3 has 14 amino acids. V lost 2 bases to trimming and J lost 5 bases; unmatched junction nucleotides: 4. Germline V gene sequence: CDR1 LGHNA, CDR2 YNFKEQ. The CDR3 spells CASSQPGGQETQYF. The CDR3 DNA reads TGTGCCAGCAGCCAACCGGGGGGGCAGGAGACCCAGTACTTC.

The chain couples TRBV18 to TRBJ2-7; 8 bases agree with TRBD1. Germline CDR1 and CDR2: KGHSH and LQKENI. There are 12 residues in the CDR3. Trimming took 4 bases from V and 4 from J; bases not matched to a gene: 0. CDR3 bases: TGTGCCAGCTCACGGACAGGGTACGAGCAGTACTTC. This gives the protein CASSRTGYEQYF.

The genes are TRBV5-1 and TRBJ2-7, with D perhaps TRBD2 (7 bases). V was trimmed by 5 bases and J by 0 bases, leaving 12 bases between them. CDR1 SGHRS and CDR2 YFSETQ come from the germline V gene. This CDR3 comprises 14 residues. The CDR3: CASSGGGVSYEQYF. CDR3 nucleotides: TGCGCCAGCAGTGGGGGGGGCGTCTCCTACGAGCAGTACTTC.

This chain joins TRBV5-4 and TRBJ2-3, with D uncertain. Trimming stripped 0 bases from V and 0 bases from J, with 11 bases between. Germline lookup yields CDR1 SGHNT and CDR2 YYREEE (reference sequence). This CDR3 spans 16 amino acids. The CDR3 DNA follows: TGTGCCAGCAGCTTGGAAGGTCAGGCTAGCACAGATACGCAGTATTTT. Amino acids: CASSLEGQASTDTQYF.